This record looks at one TCR beta chain sequence and its context. Its antigen remains unidentified. This sample was taken from a study of post-analysis software for immune sequencing data. Looking at the study overall: Relapsing-remitting, secondary progressive and progressive-relapsing multiple sclerosis were all included among the disease courses.

Study-wide points: There was significantly lower normalized Chao1 diversity in multiple sclerosis patients than in controls. With TRBV5-6, TRBV5-1 and TRBV20-1 included, about 5 TRBV segments were more frequent in patients than in controls.

cDNA libraries for TCR beta contained unique molecular identifiers. There were roughly 1 to 11 million T cells, and approximately 500,000 cDNA molecules came from them. One entry per CDR3 protein, called by TCRdb with MiXCR from the PCR reads. The sample yields about 680,000 distinct CDR3 sequences, approximately 59% seen once. The CDR3 is 16 amino acids. With 4 bases removed from V and 0 bases from J, the gap between germline ends came to 14 bases. CDR1 and CDR2 from the germline V gene are SGHRS and YFSETQ. This rearrangement joins TRBV5-1 to TRBJ2-1; tentative D call: TRBD2 (6 bases). This TCR derives from a girl aged 2 to 9 with multiple sclerosis. The sample comprised blood. The CDR3 sequence: CASSKEGASSYNEQFF. CDR3 coding DNA: TGCGCCAGCAGCAAGGAGGGCGCAAGCTCCTACAATGAGCAGTTCTTC.